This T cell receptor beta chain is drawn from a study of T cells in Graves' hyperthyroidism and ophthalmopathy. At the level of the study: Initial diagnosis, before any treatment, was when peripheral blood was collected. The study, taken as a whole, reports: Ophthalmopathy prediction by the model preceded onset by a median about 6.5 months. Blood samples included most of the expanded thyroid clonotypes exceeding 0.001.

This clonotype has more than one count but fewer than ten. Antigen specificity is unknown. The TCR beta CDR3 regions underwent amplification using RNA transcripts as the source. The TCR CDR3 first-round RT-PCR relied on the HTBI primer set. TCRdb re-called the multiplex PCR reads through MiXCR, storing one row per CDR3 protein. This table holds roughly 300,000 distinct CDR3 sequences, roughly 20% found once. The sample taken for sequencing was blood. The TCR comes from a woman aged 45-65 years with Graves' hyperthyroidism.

DNA of the CDR3: TGTGCCAGCAGCTTGGTAGGGGGCGAGGGCTACACCTTC. Its protein product is CASSLVGGEGYTF. V usage is TRBV5-6 and J usage is TRBJ1-2; 7 bases match TRBD1. Trimming at V came to 0 bases and at J to 8 bases, leaving 4 bases not matched to a gene. Per the germline V gene, CDR1 is SGHDT and CDR2 is YYEEEE. The CDR3 runs 13 residues. The full variable domain, completed using reference TRBV5-6 and TRBJ1-2, is DAGVTQSPTHLIKTRGQQVTLRCSPKSGHDTVSWYQQALGQGPQFIFQYYEEEERQRGNFPDRFSGHQFPNYSSELNVNALLLGDSALYLCASSLVGGEGYTFGSGTRLTVV.